This paragraph covers one T cell receptor beta chain sequence. J was trimmed by 1 base and V by 10 bases; bases with no gene match: 18. Germline CDR1 is MDHEN and CDR2 is SYDVKM. The length of the CDR3 is 17 residues. The sample originates from a study of control samples from healthy donors and cancer patients. Using immunoSEQ multiplex PCR, the repertoire was profiled, and TCRdb retains in-frame clones only, with some absent. Counted here are approximately 140,000 clones, approximately 90% occurring once; the ten biggest clones make up roughly 9%. The specimen sequenced was blood. The chain combines TRBV28 with TRBJ1-2, with 7 bases aligning to TRBD1. This sequence originates from a woman in her thirties in good health. The CDR3 bases are TGTGCCACCCAGACTAGGGGGCGCGGGGGCTATAACTATGGCTACACCTTC. This gives the protein CATQTRGRGGYNYGYTF.